The entry that follows covers one T cell receptor (beta chain) sequence. Its specificity is not known. The CDR3 is 16 amino acids. Germline V gene lookup returns CDR1 KGHSH and CDR2 LQKENI. The V gene end was trimmed by 0 bases and the J gene end by 5 bases; junction bases not matched to a gene: 1. 60 Vbeta and 13 Jbeta primers were used in PCR. Repertoires were generated with immunoSEQ multiplex PCR, while TCRdb's copy carries only in-frame clones and drops some. The sample yields some 150,000 clones, 75% to 85% seen once. The entry originates in a study of cytomegalovirus exposure and HLA in healthy donors. Overall study findings and caveats: Within an earlier analysis, most TCR beta V segments proved productive either about 90% or about 30% of the time. Accurate predictions that matched the HLA-A and HLA-B alleles of most subjects were reportedly made from TCR beta sequences.

The source of this sequence is a man in his fifties or sixties in good health and CMV-seropositive. The V and J genes are TRBV18 and TRBJ2-2; 12 bases align to TRBD1. The specimen was PBMCs. The CDR3 loop is CASSPPGQGATGELFF. The CDR3 region has the DNA TGTGCCAGCTCACCACCGGGACAGGGGGCGACCGGGGAGCTGTTTTTT.